The present entry profiles one T cell receptor beta chain with its context. Some clones are missing from TCRdb's copy, which holds only in-frame ones; the method was immunoSEQ multiplex PCR. The table has 55,000 to 65,000 clones, roughly nine tenths seen once; the top ten hold roughly 5.3%. This record comes from a study of blood T cell repertoires in COVID-19. Turning to the study itself: Acute and convalescent COVID-19 specimens originated in the United States, Italy and Spain.

V trimming: 0 bases; J trimming: 5 bases; junction bases outside the gene matches: 3. CDR1 and CDR2 from the germline V gene are SGHRS and YFSETQ. The CDR3 loop spans 15 amino acids. This receptor was obtained from an elderly man in a cohort sampled during active COVID-19. V gene TRBV5-1 combines with J gene TRBJ2-5, with TRBD1 identical over 11 bases. Specimen: peripheral blood. CDR3 amino acids: CASSLEDRGRETQYF. The CDR3 DNA is TGCGCCAGCAGCTTGGAGGACAGGGGGCGGGAGACCCAGTACTTC.